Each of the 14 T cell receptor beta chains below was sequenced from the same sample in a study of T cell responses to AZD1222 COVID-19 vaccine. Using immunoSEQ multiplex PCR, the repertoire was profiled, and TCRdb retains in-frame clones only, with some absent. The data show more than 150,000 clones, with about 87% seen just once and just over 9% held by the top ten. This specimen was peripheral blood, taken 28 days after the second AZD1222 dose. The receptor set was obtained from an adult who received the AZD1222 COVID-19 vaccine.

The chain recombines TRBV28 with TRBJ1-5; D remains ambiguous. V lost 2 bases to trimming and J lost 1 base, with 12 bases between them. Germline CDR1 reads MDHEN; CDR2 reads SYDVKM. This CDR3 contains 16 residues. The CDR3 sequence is CASSLVGSLSNQPQHF. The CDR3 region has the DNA TGTGCCAGCAGTTTAGTAGGGTCCTTGAGCAATCAGCCCCAGCATTTT. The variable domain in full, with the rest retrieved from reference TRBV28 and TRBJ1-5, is DVKVTQSSRYLVKRTGEKVFLECVQDMDHENMFWYRQDPGLGLRLIYFSYDVKMKEKGDIPEGYSVSREKKERFSLILESASTNQTSMYLCASSLVGSLSNQPQHFGDGTRLSIL.

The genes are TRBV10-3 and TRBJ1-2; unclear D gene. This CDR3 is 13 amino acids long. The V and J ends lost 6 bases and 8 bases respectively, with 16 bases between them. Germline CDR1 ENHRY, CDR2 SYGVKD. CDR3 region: CAISLTLPGGYTF. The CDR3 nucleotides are TGTGCCATCAGCCTCACTCTGCCTGGAGGCTACACCTTC.

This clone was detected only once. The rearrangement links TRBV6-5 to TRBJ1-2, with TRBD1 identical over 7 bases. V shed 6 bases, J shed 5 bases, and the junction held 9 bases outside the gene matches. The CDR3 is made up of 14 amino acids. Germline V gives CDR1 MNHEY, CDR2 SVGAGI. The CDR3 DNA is TGTGCCAGCAGACCGCCGGGACAGAAATATGGCTACACCTTC. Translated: CASRPPGQKYGYTF.

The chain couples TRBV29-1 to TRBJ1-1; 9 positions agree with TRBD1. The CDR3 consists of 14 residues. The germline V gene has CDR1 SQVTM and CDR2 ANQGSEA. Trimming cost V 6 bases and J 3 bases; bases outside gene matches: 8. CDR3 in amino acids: CSVQPDRGDTEAFF. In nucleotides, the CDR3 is TGCAGCGTCCAACCTGACAGGGGGGACACTGAAGCTTTCTTT. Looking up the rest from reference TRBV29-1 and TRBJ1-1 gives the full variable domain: SAVISQKPSRDICQRGTSLTIQCQVDSQVTMMFWYRQQPGQSLTLIATANQGSEATYESGFVIDKFPISRPNLTFSTLTVSNMSPEDSSIYLCSVQPDRGDTEAFFGQGTRLTVV.

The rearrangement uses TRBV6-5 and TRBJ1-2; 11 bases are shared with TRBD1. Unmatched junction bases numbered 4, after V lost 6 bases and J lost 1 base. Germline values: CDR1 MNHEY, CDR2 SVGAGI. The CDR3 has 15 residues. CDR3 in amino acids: CASRGQGDGNYGYTF. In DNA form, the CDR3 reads TGTGCCAGCAGGGGACAGGGGGACGGTAACTATGGCTACACCTTC.

CDR3 region: CASSDRGLYSPLHF. Here the CDR3 DNA reads TGTGCCAGCAGTGACAGGGGGTTGTATTCACCCCTCCACTTT. The chain employs TRBV28 and TRBJ1-6; the match to TRBD1 covers 9 bases. The CDR3 is made up of 14 amino acids. With 5 bases clipped from V and 8 bases from J, the junction kept 4 bases outside the gene matches. Germline V gene lookup returns CDR1 MDHEN and CDR2 SYDVKM.

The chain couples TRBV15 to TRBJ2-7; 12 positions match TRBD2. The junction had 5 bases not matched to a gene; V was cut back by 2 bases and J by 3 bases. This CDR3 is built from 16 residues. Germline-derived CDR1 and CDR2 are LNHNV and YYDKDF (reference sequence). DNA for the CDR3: TGTGCCACCAGCAGACATCTAGCGGGAGGGGTCTACGAGCAGTACTTC. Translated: CATSRHLAGGVYEQYF.

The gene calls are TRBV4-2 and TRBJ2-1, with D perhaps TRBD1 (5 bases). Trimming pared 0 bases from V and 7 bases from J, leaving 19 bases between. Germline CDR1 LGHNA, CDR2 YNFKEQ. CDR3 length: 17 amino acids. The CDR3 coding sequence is TGTGCCAGCAGCCAAGAGGCTAAGGGGTTCGCCTGGAATGAGCAGTTCTTC. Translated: CASSQEAKGFAWNEQFF.

The CDR3 region is CASSLQGAGLAGEGPYF. The CDR3 nucleotides are TGTGCCAGCAGCTTGCAAGGGGCAGGACTAGCGGGAGAGGGGCCGTACTTC. The gene calls are TRBV5-4 and TRBJ2-7; TRBD2 matches 13 bases. The CDR3 is made up of 17 amino acids. Per the germline V gene, CDR1 is SGHNT and CDR2 is YYREEE (reference sequence). With 1 base clipped from V and 12 bases from J, the junction kept 16 bases outside the gene matches.

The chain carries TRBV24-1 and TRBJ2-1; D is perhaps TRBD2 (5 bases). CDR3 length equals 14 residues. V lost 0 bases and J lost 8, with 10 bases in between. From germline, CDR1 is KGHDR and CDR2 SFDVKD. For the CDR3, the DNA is TGTGCCACCAGTGATTTGAGAGGGTTTGATGAGCAGTTCTTC. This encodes CATSDLRGFDEQFF.

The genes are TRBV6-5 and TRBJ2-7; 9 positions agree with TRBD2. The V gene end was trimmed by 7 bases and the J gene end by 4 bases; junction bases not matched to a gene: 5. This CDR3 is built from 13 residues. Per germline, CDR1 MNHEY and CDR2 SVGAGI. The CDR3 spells CASTAGGPYEQYF. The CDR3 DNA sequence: TGTGCCAGCACGGCGGGAGGGCCTTACGAGCAGTACTTC.

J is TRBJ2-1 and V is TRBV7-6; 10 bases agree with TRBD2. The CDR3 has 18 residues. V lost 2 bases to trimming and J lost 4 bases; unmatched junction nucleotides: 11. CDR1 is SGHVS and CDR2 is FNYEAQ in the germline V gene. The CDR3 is CASSLSPASGRGYNEQFF. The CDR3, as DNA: TGTGCCAGCAGCTTAAGCCCCGCTAGCGGGAGAGGTTACAATGAGCAGTTCTTC. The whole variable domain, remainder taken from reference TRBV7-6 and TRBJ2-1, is GAGVSQSPRYKVTKRGQDVALRCDPISGHVSLYWYRQALGQGPEFLTYFNYEAQQDKSGLPNDRFSAERPEGSISTLTIQRTEQRDSAMYRCASSLSPASGRGYNEQFFGPGTRLTVL.

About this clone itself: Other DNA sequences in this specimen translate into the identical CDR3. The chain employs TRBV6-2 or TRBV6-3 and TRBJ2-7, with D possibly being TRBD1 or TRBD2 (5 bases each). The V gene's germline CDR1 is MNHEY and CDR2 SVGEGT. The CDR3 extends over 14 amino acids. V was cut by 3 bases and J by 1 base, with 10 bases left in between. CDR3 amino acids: CASSYSGRSYEQYF. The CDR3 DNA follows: TGTGCCAGCAGTTATTCAGGGAGATCCTACGAGCAGTACTTC.

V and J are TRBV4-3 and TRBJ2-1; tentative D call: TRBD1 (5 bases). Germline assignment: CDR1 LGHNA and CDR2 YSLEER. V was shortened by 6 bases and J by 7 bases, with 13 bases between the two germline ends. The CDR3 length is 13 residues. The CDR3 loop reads CASRGQGVNEQFF. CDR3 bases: TGCGCCAGCAGGGGGCAGGGCGTGAATGAGCAGTTCTTC.